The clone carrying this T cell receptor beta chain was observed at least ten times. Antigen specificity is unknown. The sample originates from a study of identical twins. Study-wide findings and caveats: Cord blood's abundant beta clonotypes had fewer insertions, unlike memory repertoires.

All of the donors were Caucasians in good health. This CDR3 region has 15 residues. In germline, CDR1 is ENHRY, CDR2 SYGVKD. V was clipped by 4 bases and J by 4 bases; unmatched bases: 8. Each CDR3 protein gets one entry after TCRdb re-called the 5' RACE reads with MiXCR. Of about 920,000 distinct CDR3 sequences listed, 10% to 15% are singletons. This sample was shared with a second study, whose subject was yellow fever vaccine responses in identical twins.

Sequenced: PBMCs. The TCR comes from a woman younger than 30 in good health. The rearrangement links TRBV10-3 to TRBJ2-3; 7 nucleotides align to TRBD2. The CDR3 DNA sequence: TGTGCCATCAGTGGGGGAGGGCCCGTTCCAGATACGCAGTATTTT. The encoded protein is CAISGGGPVPDTQYF.